Listed below are T cell receptor beta chains from one sample, sequenced in a study of blood T cells in healthy people across ages. TCRdb processed the 5' RACE reads anew with MiXCR; each CDR3 protein has one entry. The sample yields some 1.7 million distinct CDR3 sequences, about 30% seen once. Source material: blood. The origin of the receptors is a woman in her thirties in good health. Each CDR3 is given with its conserved first and last residue. Each record gives: J gene, V gene, CDR3 protein.

>TRBJ1-1|TRBV20-1
CSASPKGTGDTEAFF
>TRBJ2-6|TRBV6-5
CASSYPATQARGANVLTF
>TRBJ2-3|TRBV20-1
CSARGLDSSSCTQYF
>TRBJ2-3|TRBV28
CASSSSPAGGRGDTQYF
>TRBJ2-1|TRBV10-3
CAISDPKTTTNEQFF
>TRBJ2-7|TRBV10-3
CAISDRGGYEQYF
>TRBJ2-3|TRBV7-9
CASSLFWGDTQYF
>TRBJ1-6|TRBV4-3
CASSPGRTAGLSSPLHF
>TRBJ1-4|TRBV7-2
CASSPQTRGGKLFF
>TRBJ2-5|TRBV20-1
CSARFGGGGTQYF
>TRBJ2-3|TRBV12-3/TRBV12-4
CASSSRAGGVESIIMNTQYF
>TRBJ2-1|TRBV10-3
CAISESTSGKNEQFF